One sample yielded the 18 T cell receptor beta chains listed below, sequenced in a study of PD-1 blockade in classical Hodgkin lymphoma. The patients all showed relapse after autologous stem cell transplantation, while their brentuximab vedotin exposure varied. Using immunoSEQ multiplex PCR, the repertoire was profiled, and TCRdb retains in-frame clones only, with some absent. This table has tens of thousands of clones, approximately 70% appearing once. Sequenced here: peripheral blood mononuclear cells (PBMCs), sampled before the second cycle of nivolumab. Receptors originate from a human donor with classical Hodgkin lymphoma.

This clone occurred a few times. The chain links TRBV27 to TRBJ2-5, with 8 bases identical to TRBD1. V shed 5 bases, J shed 7 bases, and the junction held 9 bases outside the gene matches. This CDR3 has 14 amino acids. CDR1 and CDR2 (germline): MNHEY, SMNVEV (reference sequence). Here the CDR3 DNA reads TGTGCCAGCAGTCCCTCGACAGGGGTGGGGACCCAGTACTTC. Its protein is CASSPSTGVGTQYF.

The chain links TRBV19 to TRBJ1-1, with TRBD1 matching 7 bases. The CDR3 sequence is 12 residues long. Trimming at V came to 5 bases and at J to 7 bases, leaving 4 bases not matched to a gene. From germline, CDR1 is LNHDA and CDR2 SQIVND (reference sequence). The CDR3 loop reads CASSWTGGEAFF. In nucleotides, the CDR3 is TGTGCCAGTAGTTGGACAGGAGGTGAAGCTTTCTTT.

The J gene is TRBJ2-2, the V gene TRBV9; 9 nucleotides agree with TRBD2. CDR1 is SGDLS and CDR2 is YYNGEE in the germline V gene. After removal of 7 bases from V and 5 bases from J, the junction contained 21 bases not matched to a gene. The CDR3 extends over 19 amino acids. The CDR3 nucleotides are TGTGCCAGCGAAGAATCCTTTTGGGTAGCGGGAGACCTAACCGGGGAGCTGTTTTTT. Its translation: CASEESFWVAGDLTGELFF.

This chain uses TRBV7-8 with TRBJ2-3, with 8 positions matching TRBD2. CDR3 size: 17 residues. CDR1 and CDR2 (germline): SGHVS, FQNEAQ. J was trimmed by 1 base and V by 7 bases; bases with no gene match: 13. Here the CDR3 DNA reads TGTGCCAGCACCCCGCTTCCACGGGGGGGAGGCACAGATACGCAGTATTTT. It translates to CASTPLPRGGGTDTQYF.

This chain links TRBV5-4 with TRBJ2-5; perhaps TRBD2 as D (6 bases). V lost 0 bases and J lost 4, with 10 bases in between. CDR1 is SGHNT and CDR2 is YYREEE in the germline V gene (reference sequence). CDR3 length: 14 residues. The CDR3 region has the DNA TGTGCCAGCAGCTTGGGGGGGGTTGGAGAGACCCAGTACTTC. Residues: CASSLGGVGETQYF.

This clone was seen once. The chain uses TRBV29-1 and TRBJ2-3; D unresolved. Germline V CDR1 and CDR2: SQVTM, ANQGSEA. Trimming pared 5 bases from V and 1 base from J, leaving 4 bases between. The CDR3 consists of 11 residues. The CDR3 bases are TGCAGCGTTAAGGGCACAGATACGCAGTATTTT. It encodes CSVKGTDTQYF.

The chain has TRBV5-6 and TRBJ1-5; D call uncertain. This CDR3 comprises 13 residues. The germline V and J ends were trimmed by 4 bases and 3 bases, with 8 bases remaining between them. Germline V gene data show CDR1 as SGHDT and CDR2 as YYEEEE. DNA for the CDR3: TGTGCCAGCAGCGTAGGATTCAATCAGCCCCAGCATTTT. The encoded protein is CASSVGFNQPQHF.

This clone was recorded only once. The rearrangement joins TRBV4-3 to TRBJ2-1, with D perhaps matching TRBD1 (6 bases). V lost 1 base and J lost 6, with 10 bases in between. There are 14 residues in the CDR3. CDR1 and CDR2 (germline): LGHNA, YSLEER. CDR3 sequence reads: CASSQATRGNEQFF. The CDR3 DNA reads as TGCGCCAGCAGCCAAGCCACCAGGGGCAATGAGCAGTTCTTC.

This chain uses TRBV11-2 with TRBJ1-1; unclear D gene. This CDR3 is built from 14 residues. Between the trimmed V and J ends, which lost 4 bases and 4 bases, there was a span of 13 bases. Germline V gives CDR1 SGHAT, CDR2 FQNNGV. The CDR3 here is CASSSPTGSTEAFF. The CDR3 region has the DNA TGTGCCAGCAGCTCCCCGACCGGGTCCACTGAAGCTTTCTTT.

This clone was seen more than once but under ten times. The rearrangement uses TRBV6-5 and TRBJ2-4; tentatively, D is TRBD2 (5 bases). CDR1 and CDR2 from the germline V gene are MNHEY and SVGAGI. V was clipped by 4 bases and J by 0 bases, with 10 bases between them. The CDR3 totals 15 residues. The CDR3 loop is CASSSLAGAKNIQYF. For the CDR3, the DNA is TGTGCCAGCAGTTCCCTAGCCGGAGCCAAAAACATTCAGTACTTC.

This clone came up a few times. This chain joins TRBV11-2 and TRBJ1-6; the D gene is possibly TRBD1 (6 bases). The CDR3 contains 15 residues. Germline CDR1 SGHAT, CDR2 FQNNGV. V lost 5 bases to trimming and J lost 9 bases, with 17 bases between them. The CDR3 spells CASSIPQGIGSPLHF. The CDR3 DNA sequence: TGTGCCAGCAGCATCCCACAGGGAATTGGTTCACCCCTCCACTTT.

This clone was counted only a few times. The CDR3 protein is CASSPGTGITGELFF. The DNA for the CDR3 is TGTGCCAGCTCACCGGGGACAGGGATCACCGGGGAGCTGTTTTTT. The chain uses TRBV18 and TRBJ2-2; 9 positions match TRBD1. The CDR3 is 15 amino acids. Trimming cost V 3 bases and J 4 bases; bases outside gene matches: 3. The germline V gene encodes CDR1 KGHSH and CDR2 LQKENI.

The chain employs TRBV10-3 and TRBJ2-2; no clear D gene. The V end lost 4 bases, the J end lost 2 bases, and 8 bases lay between the germline ends. Per germline, CDR1 ENHRY and CDR2 SYGVKD. The length of the CDR3 is 14 residues. The CDR3 bases are TGTGCCATCAGTGTGTTGGGTAACACCGGGGAGCTGTTTTTT. It specifies CAISVLGNTGELFF.

V and J are TRBV29-1 and TRBJ2-7; 10 bases fit TRBD1. The CDR3 has 13 amino acids. Trimming removed 6 bases from V and 6 bases from J; junction bases left unmatched: 8. Per the germline V gene, CDR1 is SQVTM and CDR2 is ANQGSEA. CDR3 protein: CSVAWTGGSEQYF. CDR3 sequence (DNA): TGCAGCGTCGCTTGGACAGGGGGGAGCGAGCAGTACTTC.

The CDR3 nucleotides read TGTGCCAGCAGTTTCGGGGTTCTTATCAATCAGCCCCAGCATTTT. It specifies CASSFGVLINQPQHF. The chain joins TRBV2 to TRBJ1-5; D is ambiguous. The length of the CDR3 is 15 residues. V gave up 5 bases and J gave up 3 bases, with 14 bases separating them. CDR1 SNHLY and CDR2 FYNNEI come from the germline V gene.

V and J are TRBV7-2 and TRBJ2-7; 10 bases line up with TRBD2. This CDR3 region has 14 residues. Germline values: CDR1 SGHTA, CDR2 FQGNSA. Trimming removed 6 bases from V and 3 bases from J; junction bases left unmatched: 5. The CDR3 region is CASSEREGFYEQYF. CDR3 nucleotides: TGTGCCAGCAGTGAGCGGGAGGGCTTCTACGAGCAGTACTTC. Based on the CDR3 plus reference TRBV7-2 and TRBJ2-7, the full variable domain is GAGVSQSPSNKVTEKGKDVELRCDPISGHTALYWYRQSLGQGLEFLIYFQGNSAPDKSGLPSDRFSAERTGGSVSTLTIQRTQQEDSAVYLCASSEREGFYEQYFGPGTRLTVT.

In this sample, this clone turned up many times. The chain uses TRBV19 and TRBJ1-2; 7 bases line up with TRBD1. The length of the CDR3 is 15 residues. The V gene's germline CDR1 is LNHDA and CDR2 SQIVND (reference sequence). Trimming cost V 2 bases and J 4 bases; bases outside gene matches: 7. In DNA, the CDR3 is TGTGCCAGTAGTATAACCAGGGGGGAATCCTATGGCTACACCTTC. This gives the protein CASSITRGESYGYTF.

The genes are TRBV6-1 and TRBJ2-1; the D is unclear. The CDR3 has 15 residues. Germline loops: CDR1 MNHNS, CDR2 SASEGT. The V end was cut by 4 bases, the J end by 3 bases, with 13 bases between. The CDR3, as DNA: TGTGCCAGCAGTGTCGATGGGTATCTCTACAATGAGCAGTTCTTC. It codes for CASSVDGYLYNEQFF.